This passage covers 6 T cell receptor beta chains from one sample sequenced in a study of siplizumab effects on memory and regulatory T cells. Produced via immunoSEQ multiplex PCR; TCRdb's table is partial and in-frame only. Of over 85,000 clones listed, roughly 96% are singletons. Sequenced: naive CD4+ T cells sorted from blood. Receptors were obtained from a human donor in good health.

The V and J genes are TRBV11-2 and TRBJ2-5; perhaps TRBD2 as D (5 bases). Germline V gives CDR1 SGHAT, CDR2 FQNNGV. This CDR3 spans 14 amino acids. Trimming cost V 1 base and J 7 bases, with 13 bases left between them. The CDR3 coding sequence is TGTGCCAGCAGCTTAGTCGCGGCCGAGGGGACCCAGTACTTC. Translation gives CASSLVAAEGTQYF.

The chain uses TRBV4-1 and TRBJ1-6, with D uncertain. The CDR3 totals 15 residues. The germline gives CDR1 MGHRA, CDR2 YSYEKL. Trimming took off 1 base at V and 3 bases at J, with 7 bases between the two ends. The CDR3 region has the DNA TGCGCCAGCAGCCAAGGAGCTGGCTATAATTCACCCCTCCACTTT. Its protein is CASSQGAGYNSPLHF.

The genes are TRBV9 and TRBJ1-2, with 9 bases lining up with TRBD1. From germline, CDR1 is SGDLS and CDR2 YYNGEE. The CDR3 has 15 amino acids. V was clipped by 0 bases and J by 8 bases; unmatched bases: 8. The CDR3 nucleotides read TGTGCCAGCAGCGTAGATCCCGGACAGGGGACCGGCTACACCTTC. It specifies CASSVDPGQGTGYTF.

The J gene is TRBJ2-7, the V gene TRBV2; D may match TRBD1 or TRBD2 (5 bases each). Germline-derived CDR1 and CDR2 are SNHLY and FYNNEI. The CDR3 loop spans 15 amino acids. Trimming removed 7 bases from V and 3 bases from J, with 19 bases in between. The CDR3 DNA reads as TGTGCCAGCACAAGCCGGGACGGAGTCTTCTACGAGCAGTACTTC. It codes for CASTSRDGVFYEQYF.

This clone was recorded once. V is TRBV7-2 and J is TRBJ1-2; TRBD1 matches at 7 bases. From germline, CDR1 is SGHTA and CDR2 FQGNSA. The CDR3 spans 15 residues. Losses at the gene ends were 5 bases for V and 0 bases for J; bases not matched to a gene: 6. This CDR3 reads CASSTRTGANYGYTF. The DNA for the CDR3 is TGTGCCAGCAGCACTCGGACAGGAGCTAACTATGGCTACACCTTC.

The rearrangement links TRBV5-4 to TRBJ2-7; 10 positions agree with TRBD1. The trim removed 1 base at V and 5 bases at J, leaving 6 bases unmatched. The CDR3 is 15 amino acids. CDR1 and CDR2 from the germline V gene are SGHNT and YYREEE (reference sequence). CDR3 sequence reads: CASSLTGQGFHEQYF. The CDR3 nucleotides are TGTGCCAGCAGCTTGACGGGACAGGGGTTCCACGAGCAGTACTTC. The full variable domain, completed using reference TRBV5-4 and TRBJ2-7, is ETGVTQSPTHLIKTRGQQVTLRCSSQSGHNTVSWYQQALGQGPQFIFQYYREEENGRGNFPPRFSGLQFPNYSSELNVNALELDDSALYLCASSLTGQGFHEQYFGPGTRLTVT.